Below are 19 T cell receptor beta chains sequenced from a single sample in a study of T cells in Graves' hyperthyroidism and ophthalmopathy. Amplification of TCR beta CDR3 regions was performed using RNA transcripts as template. In the first-round RT-PCR of the TCR CDR3, the HTBI primer set was used. TCRdb passed the multiplex PCR reads through MiXCR, listing each CDR3 protein once. The profile shows hundreds of thousands of distinct CDR3 sequences, around an eighth of them singletons. The sequencing input was blood. These receptors all come from a man aged 45-60 years with Graves' ophthalmopathy.

This clonotype has a count of ten or more. The chain employs TRBV12-3 or TRBV12-4 and TRBJ2-3; 7 bases fit TRBD2. Trimming removed 1 base from V and 0 bases from J; junction bases left unmatched: 4. This CDR3 is 16 amino acids long. CDR3 loop: CASSLGLAESTDTQYF. CDR3 sequence (DNA): TGTGCCAGCAGTTTAGGTCTAGCGGAGAGCACAGATACGCAGTATTTT.

V is TRBV27 and J is TRBJ2-5, with 7 bases aligning to TRBD1. Trimming at V came to 8 bases and at J to 3 bases, leaving 6 bases not matched to a gene. This CDR3 comprises 13 residues. The germline V gene encodes CDR1 MNHEY and CDR2 SMNVEV (reference sequence). The CDR3, as DNA: TGTGCCAGCGGGCGAGGGGGCAAAGAGACCCAGTACTTC. The encoded protein is CASGRGGKETQYF.

This clonotype was counted at least ten times. The chain employs TRBV7-2 and TRBJ1-5, with 7 bases that match TRBD1. Germline trimming cut 5 bases from V and 1 base from J; bases unmatched to any gene: 5. This CDR3 has 15 residues. The V gene's germline CDR1 is SGHTA and CDR2 FQGNSA. The CDR3 DNA reads TGTGCCAGCAGCCCCTACAGGGGAAGCAATCAGCCCCAGCATTTT. Translated, it gives CASSPYRGSNQPQHF.

This clonotype occurred many times. The rearrangement joins TRBV3-1 to TRBJ1-4; D not resolved. This CDR3 has 17 amino acids. V was clipped by 1 base and J by 7 bases, with 19 bases between them. Germline values: CDR1 LGHDT, CDR2 YNNKEL (reference sequence). The CDR3 nucleotides read TGTGCCAGCAGCCAAGTTGGCAGGAAGTCTGGTGGTGAAAAACTGTTTTTT. Amino acid sequence: CASSQVGRKSGGEKLFF.

The chain combines TRBV10-3 with TRBJ1-2; D unresolved. The germline gives CDR1 ENHRY, CDR2 SYGVKD. The CDR3 covers 12 residues. The germline V and J ends were trimmed by 11 bases and 5 bases, with 15 bases remaining between them. The CDR3 region has the DNA TGTGCCTCCTTCGAGAGCCGGTATGGCTACACCTTC. This gives the protein CASFESRYGYTF.

There are a few counts of this clonotype. The J gene is TRBJ2-1, the V gene TRBV19; D is uncertain. Trimming removed 2 bases at V and 4 bases at J, with 9 bases between. Germline values: CDR1 LNHDA, CDR2 SQIVND (reference sequence). The length of the CDR3 is 14 residues. In DNA, the CDR3 is TGTGCCAGTAGTATATGGCCGGGTTACAATGAGCAGTTCTTC. Residues: CASSIWPGYNEQFF.

This clonotype was observed a few times. The CDR3 reads CASGTMNTGELFF. The CDR3 DNA is TGCGCCAGCGGGACTATGAACACCGGGGAGCTGTTTTTT. V gene TRBV10-1 combines with J gene TRBJ2-2; 7 nucleotides match TRBD2. The J segment lost 1 base and the V segment lost 8 bases, leaving 1 base of the junction unmatched. Germline CDR1 reads WNHNN; CDR2 reads SYGVQD (reference sequence). The CDR3 is 13 amino acids.

The chain carries TRBV5-6 and TRBJ2-7; 10 nucleotides line up with TRBD1. V dropped 5 bases and J dropped 3; count of bases not matched to a gene: 8. Per germline, CDR1 SGHDT and CDR2 YYEEEE. This CDR3 comprises 15 residues. The CDR3 bases are TGTGCCAGCAGTACGGGGACAGGGGAAGTCTACGAGCAGTACTTC. Translated: CASSTGTGEVYEQYF. The entire variable domain, with the rest obtained from reference TRBV5-6 and TRBJ2-7, is as follows: DAGVTQSPTHLIKTRGQQVTLRCSPKSGHDTVSWYQQALGQGPQFIFQYYEEEERQRGNFPDRFSGHQFPNYSSELNVNALLLGDSALYLCASSTGTGEVYEQYFGPGTRLTVT.

This clonotype was found a few times. The V gene is TRBV7-9, the J gene TRBJ2-3; 10 bases align to TRBD2. The CDR3 has 17 residues. Trimming at V came to 3 bases and at J to 4 bases, leaving 10 bases not matched to a gene. From germline, CDR1 is SEHNR and CDR2 FQNEAQ (reference sequence). The CDR3 loop is CASSFRFQREGADTQYF. The CDR3 coding sequence is TGTGCCAGCAGCTTCCGTTTCCAGCGGGAGGGCGCAGATACGCAGTATTTT.

This clonotype was counted many times. The chain uses TRBV3-1 and TRBJ2-1; weak D call: TRBD1 (5 bases). The germline gives CDR1 LGHDT, CDR2 YNNKEL (reference sequence). This CDR3 comprises 12 residues. The V and J ends lost 7 bases and 8 bases respectively, with 12 bases between them. The CDR3 loop is CASKGAQHEQFF. The CDR3 DNA reads as TGTGCCAGCAAAGGGGCGCAGCATGAGCAGTTCTTC.

This clonotype was seen ten or more times. For the CDR3, the DNA is TGTGCCACACAGGACCCAACCAATGAGCAGTTCTTC. Residues: CATQDPTNEQFF. The chain employs TRBV24-1 and TRBJ2-1; perhaps TRBD1 as D (5 bases). Germline values: CDR1 KGHDR, CDR2 SFDVKD. The CDR3 has 12 amino acids. The ends were cut back, 10 bases at V and 6 bases at J, with 12 bases in the middle.

The sample holds many counts of this clonotype. The chain recombines TRBV7-9 with TRBJ2-1, with D possibly TRBD2 on 6 matching bases. Trimming left V 3 bases short and J 5 bases short, with 14 bases between. Germline CDR1 is SEHNR and CDR2 is FQNEAQ (reference sequence). The CDR3 sequence is 15 residues long. CDR3 DNA: TGTGCCAGCAGCTTTTCAGCGGGCCTAAACAATGAGCAGTTCTTC. Translated: CASSFSAGLNNEQFF.

This clonotype appeared many times. CDR3 nucleotide sequence: TGTGCCACCAGTGATCACCTTAGGACTAGCGGAGGTGCCTACGAGCAGTACTTC. It translates to CATSDHLRTSGGAYEQYF. The chain couples TRBV24-1 to TRBJ2-7; the match to TRBD2 covers 10 bases. Germline values: CDR1 KGHDR, CDR2 SFDVKD. Germline trimming cut 3 bases from V and 2 bases from J; bases unmatched to any gene: 12. CDR3 length: 18 amino acids.

At least ten counts were recorded for this clonotype. The V and J genes are TRBV2 and TRBJ1-1; D remains unclear. CDR1 and CDR2 (germline): SNHLY, FYNNEI. Trimming stripped 6 bases from V and 2 bases from J, with 13 bases between. CDR3 size: 14 residues. The CDR3 spells CASSLDSANTEAFF. The DNA for the CDR3 is TGTGCCAGCAGCCTTGACTCGGCTAACACTGAAGCTTTCTTT.

This clonotype was detected many times. This chain links TRBV29-1 with TRBJ1-1; D uncertain. CDR1 and CDR2 (germline): SQVTM, ANQGSEA. The CDR3 runs 13 residues. Trimming stripped 1 base from V and 11 bases from J, with 17 bases between. CDR3 amino acids: CSVEARTDGEAFF. In DNA form, the CDR3 reads TGCAGCGTTGAAGCAAGGACGGACGGGGAGGCTTTCTTT.

This clonotype was found many times. The rearrangement links TRBV4-1 to TRBJ2-1; no clear D. Trimming cost V 1 base and J 10 bases, with 11 bases left between them. The CDR3 extends over 13 amino acids. Germline loops: CDR1 MGHRA, CDR2 YSYEKL. CDR3 DNA sequence: TGCGCCAGCAGCCAAGTGCGTTCCGTCGAGCAGTTCTTC. Amino acids: CASSQVRSVEQFF.

This clonotype was seen many times. The germline gene is not matched at one end of the junction; a read error may be the cause. The genes are TRBV5-1 and TRBJ2-7; 12 nucleotides agree with TRBD2. Germline lookup yields CDR1 SGHRS and CDR2 YFSETQ. CDR3 length: 14 residues. CDR3 nucleotide sequence: TGCGCCAGCACCTTGACTAGCGGGAGCTACGAGCAGTACTTC. Its protein product is CASTLTSGSYEQYF.

This clonotype was seen repeatedly, ten times or more. This chain connects TRBV30 to TRBJ1-4; 10 nucleotides match TRBD1. Germline values: CDR1 GTSNPN, CDR2 SVGIG (reference sequence). J was trimmed by 5 bases and V by 4 bases; bases with no gene match: 7. CDR3 length: 15 residues. The CDR3 is CAWNPPGQGNEKLFF. CDR3 nucleotides: TGTGCCTGGAATCCCCCGGGACAGGGGAATGAAAAACTGTTTTTT. Looking up the rest from reference TRBV30 and TRBJ1-4 gives the full variable domain: SQTIHQWPATLVQPVGSPLSLECTVEGTSNPNLYWYRQAAGRGLQLLFYSVGIGQISSEVPQNLSASRPQDRQFILSSKKLLLSDSGFYLCAWNPPGQGNEKLFFGSGTQLSVL.

This clonotype occurred a few times. The chain employs TRBV4-1 and TRBJ2-7; 14 nucleotides agree with TRBD2. Per germline, CDR1 MGHRA and CDR2 YSYEKL. The length of the CDR3 is 19 residues. The trim removed 2 bases at V and 3 bases at J, leaving 12 bases unmatched. The CDR3 loop reads CASSQYLGLAGEGRYEQYF. CDR3 bases: TGCGCCAGCAGCCAATATCTGGGACTAGCGGGAGAGGGTCGCTACGAGCAGTACTTC.